This T cell receptor (beta chain) was sequenced for a study of cytotoxic CD8 clonotypes in ibrutinib-treated CLL. The wider study: The patient breakdown showed ten to eleven relapsed/refractory and around 16 treatment-naive cases, with 17 IGHV unmutated.

Findings and limits, study-wide: Baseline clonality exceeded age-matched healthy donors and tracked circulating CD8+ T-cell counts.

The intended depth for sequencing was 1 in 200,000 to 1 in 1 million T cells. Sequencing used immunoSEQ multiplex PCR; TCRdb keeps in-frame clones, though not all of them. Here the sample spans about 89,000 clones, about 78% being singletons. V was clipped by 2 bases and J by 4 bases, with 10 bases between them. Germline CDR1 and CDR2: MNHEY and SVGAGI. This CDR3 region has 14 residues. A few counts support this clone. Its antigen is still unknown. The source is a human donor with chronic lymphocytic leukemia. The sample here was PBMCs, taken after 12 months of ibrutinib treatment. The chain employs TRBV6-5 and TRBJ2-3, with D perhaps TRBD2 (6 bases). This chain's CDR3 is CASSYTTSSDTQYF. The CDR3 DNA reads TGTGCCAGCAGTTACACAACTAGCTCAGATACGCAGTATTTT.